This is a list of T cell receptor beta chains from one sample in a study of blood T cell repertoires in COVID-19. Some clones are missing from TCRdb's copy, which holds only in-frame ones; the method was immunoSEQ multiplex PCR. Of some 44,000 clones listed, 92% are singletons. Source material: peripheral blood. The receptors here all came from a human donor in a cohort sampled during active COVID-19. Both conserved end residues are part of each CDR3. Fields, in order: clone size, J gene, D gene, V gene, CDR3 protein, CDR3 DNA. D genes are given only for firm matches. Size is omitted from some rows. Given values are once, few, many or a class for expanded clones.

clone_size: NA
j_call: TRBJ1-5
d_call: NA
v_call: TRBV6-5
cdr3_aa: CASKGVESNQPQHF
cdr3_nt: TGTGCCAGCAAAGGGGTTGAAAGCAATCAGCCCCAGCATTTT

clone_size: NA
j_call: TRBJ2-7
d_call: TRBD2
v_call: TRBV5-6
cdr3_aa: CASSSLLAGDYEQYF
cdr3_nt: TGTGCCAGCAGCTCCTTACTAGCGGGGGACTACGAGCAGTACTTC

clone_size: NA
j_call: TRBJ2-6
d_call: TRBD1
v_call: TRBV10-3
cdr3_aa: CAISEPEGDRAYSGANVLTF
cdr3_nt: TGTGCCATCAGTGAACCCGAGGGGGACAGGGCCTACTCTGGGGCCAACGTCCTGACTTTC

clone_size: NA
j_call: TRBJ2-7
d_call: TRBD1
v_call: TRBV28
cdr3_aa: CASSLRDRGNEQYF
cdr3_nt: TGTGCCAGCAGCCTCCGGGACAGGGGAAACGAGCAGTACTTC

clone_size: NA
j_call: TRBJ1-1
d_call: NA
v_call: TRBV6-5
cdr3_aa: CASSLTGRREAFF
cdr3_nt: TGTGCCAGCAGTCTCACGGGCCGGAGGGAAGCTTTCTTT

clone_size: NA
j_call: TRBJ1-4
d_call: NA
v_call: TRBV9
cdr3_aa: CASSVGPGTNEKLFF
cdr3_nt: TGTGCCAGCAGCGTAGGTCCAGGTACTAATGAAAAACTGTTTTTT

clone_size: NA
j_call: TRBJ2-3
d_call: NA
v_call: TRBV5-4
cdr3_aa: CASSLGFAPLDTQYF
cdr3_nt: TGTGCCAGCAGCTTGGGCTTCGCGCCCTTAGATACGCAGTATTTT

clone_size: NA
j_call: TRBJ1-1
d_call: NA
v_call: TRBV6-5
cdr3_aa: CASSSGGEAFF
cdr3_nt: TGTGCCAGCAGTTCCGGCGGAGAAGCTTTCTTT

clone_size: NA
j_call: TRBJ2-2
d_call: TRBD1
v_call: TRBV3-1/TRBV3-2
cdr3_aa: CASSRGQGGNTGELFF
cdr3_nt: TGTGCCAGCAGCCGGGGACAGGGGGGTAACACCGGGGAGCTGTTTTTT

clone_size: NA
j_call: TRBJ2-1
d_call: TRBD1
v_call: TRBV27
cdr3_aa: CASSLQQGANEQFF
cdr3_nt: TGTGCCAGCAGTCTTCAACAGGGGGCGAATGAGCAGTTCTTC

clone_size: NA
j_call: TRBJ2-1
d_call: NA
v_call: TRBV9
cdr3_aa: CASTTGSTYNEQFF
cdr3_nt: TGTGCCAGCACCACAGGGTCGACCTACAATGAGCAGTTCTTC

clone_size: NA
j_call: TRBJ2-3
d_call: NA
v_call: TRBV2
cdr3_aa: CASSERGVTQYF
cdr3_nt: TGTGCCAGCAGTGAGCGGGGAGTGACGCAGTATTTT

clone_size: NA
j_call: TRBJ2-7
d_call: TRBD1
v_call: TRBV27
cdr3_aa: CASSFGTVPSYEQYF
cdr3_nt: TGTGCCAGCAGTTTCGGGACAGTGCCCTCCTACGAGCAGTACTTC

clone_size: NA
j_call: TRBJ2-3
d_call: NA
v_call: TRBV3-1/TRBV3-2
cdr3_aa: CASSQVRLSGDTQYF
cdr3_nt: TGTGCCAGCAGCCAAGTTCGTCTGTCAGGGGATACGCAGTATTTT

clone_size: few
j_call: TRBJ2-1
d_call: TRBD2
v_call: TRBV6-5
cdr3_aa: CASSLGGGAYNEQFF
cdr3_nt: TGTGCCAGCAGTTTAGGCGGGGGGGCCTACAATGAGCAGTTCTTC

clone_size: NA
j_call: TRBJ2-7
d_call: TRBD2
v_call: TRBV5-1
cdr3_aa: CASSFGGLLAGYEQYF
cdr3_nt: TGCGCCAGCAGTTTCGGGGGTTTACTAGCGGGCTACGAGCAGTACTTC

clone_size: NA
j_call: TRBJ1-2
d_call: TRBD1
v_call: TRBV5-1
cdr3_aa: CASSWGQGARYGYTF
cdr3_nt: TGCGCCAGCAGCTGGGGCCAGGGGGCGCGCTATGGCTACACCTTC

clone_size: NA
j_call: TRBJ2-4
d_call: NA
v_call: TRBV15
cdr3_aa: CATSSGSYIQYF
cdr3_nt: TGTGCCACCAGCAGCGGGAGTTACATTCAGTACTTC

clone_size: NA
j_call: TRBJ2-1
d_call: TRBD2
v_call: TRBV5-1
cdr3_aa: CASSLELAGGNNEQFF
cdr3_nt: TGCGCCAGCAGCTTGGAACTAGCGGGGGGGAACAATGAGCAGTTCTTC

clone_size: NA
j_call: TRBJ2-5
d_call: NA
v_call: TRBV2
cdr3_aa: CASSSPGEETQYF
cdr3_nt: TGTGCCAGCAGTTCCCCGGGGGAAGAGACCCAGTACTTC

clone_size: NA
j_call: TRBJ2-5
d_call: NA
v_call: TRBV6-5
cdr3_aa: CASSSLDLTAEHF
cdr3_nt: TGTGCCAGCAGTTCCTTAGACTTGACGGCTGAGCACTTC

clone_size: few
j_call: TRBJ1-5
d_call: TRBD1
v_call: TRBV4-1
cdr3_aa: CASSQGRGSNQPQHF
cdr3_nt: TGCGCCAGCAGCCAAGGCAGGGGGAGCAATCAGCCCCAGCATTTT